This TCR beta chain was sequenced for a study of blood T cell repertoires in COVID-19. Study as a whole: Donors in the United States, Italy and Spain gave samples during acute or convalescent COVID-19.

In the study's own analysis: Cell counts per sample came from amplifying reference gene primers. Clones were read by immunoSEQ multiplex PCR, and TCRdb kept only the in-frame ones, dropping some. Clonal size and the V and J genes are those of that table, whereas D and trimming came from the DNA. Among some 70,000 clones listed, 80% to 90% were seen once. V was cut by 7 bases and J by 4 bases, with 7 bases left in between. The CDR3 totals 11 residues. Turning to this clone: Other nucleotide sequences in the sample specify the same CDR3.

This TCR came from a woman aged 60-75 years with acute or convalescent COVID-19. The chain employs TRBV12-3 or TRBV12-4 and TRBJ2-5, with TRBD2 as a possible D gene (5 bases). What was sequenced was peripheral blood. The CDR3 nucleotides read TGTGCCAGCACCCGGGGAGAGACCCAGTACTTC. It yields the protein CASTRGETQYF.